This T cell receptor (beta chain) was sequenced in a study of CD8+ T cells in alopecia areata. Following extraction, RNA underwent reverse transcription to cDNA, which served as the sequencing template. Measured with immunoSEQ multiplex PCR; TCRdb has only the in-frame clones, and not every one. The sample has a few hundred thousand clones, roughly 63% seen once. Treatment given: oral pan-JAK inhibitor, 5-10 mg twice daily. This CDR3 comprises 15 residues. Losses at the gene ends were 2 bases for V and 5 bases for J; bases not matched to a gene: 5. Germline CDR1 reads PRHDT; CDR2 reads FYEKMQ (reference sequence).

The chain employs TRBV13 and TRBJ2-1, with 8 bases matching TRBD2. The sequenced sample was CD4+ T cells sorted from blood, obtained at roughly week 52, from a patient treated with tofacitinib. This TCR was sampled from a human donor with alopecia areata. CDR3 nucleotides: TGTGCCAGCAGCTTACTCGGGACTAGTGACAATGAGCAGTTCTTC. Translation gives CASSLLGTSDNEQFF. Complete variable domain (other parts from reference TRBV13 and TRBJ2-1): AAGVIQSPRHLIKEKRETATLKCYPIPRHDTVYWYQQGPGQDPQFLISFYEKMQSDKGSIPDRFSAQQFSDYHSELNMSSLELGDSALYFCASSLLGTSDNEQFFGPGTRLTVL.